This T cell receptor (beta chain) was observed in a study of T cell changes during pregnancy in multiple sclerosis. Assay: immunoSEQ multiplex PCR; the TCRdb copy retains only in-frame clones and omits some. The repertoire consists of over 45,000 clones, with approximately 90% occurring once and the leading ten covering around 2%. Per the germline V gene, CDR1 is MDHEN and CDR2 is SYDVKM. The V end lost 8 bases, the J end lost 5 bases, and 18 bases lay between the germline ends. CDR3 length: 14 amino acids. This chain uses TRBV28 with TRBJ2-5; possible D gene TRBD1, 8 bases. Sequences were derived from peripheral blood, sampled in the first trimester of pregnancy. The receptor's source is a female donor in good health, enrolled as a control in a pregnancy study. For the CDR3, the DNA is TGTGCCAGCGGGAACAGGGGGGGCGGCGAGACCCAGTACTTC. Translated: CASGNRGGGETQYF.